The rows below give T cell receptor beta chains drawn from one sample of a study of T cells in tumors after PD-1 blockade. TCRdb's copy holds only in-frame clones and misses some; the assay was immunoSEQ multiplex PCR. In the table there are 5,000 to 6,500 clones, approximately 80% of which are singletons. This specimen consisted of PBMCs, obtained after anti-PD-1 therapy. These receptors originate from a human donor with advanced basal cell or squamous cell carcinoma (not recorded which). Both conserved end residues are part of each CDR3. D genes are given only for firm matches. The listing skips clone size in some rows; elsewhere it reads once, few, many or a size class.

TRBV27,.,TRBD1,TRBJ1-6,CASSVTGLGNSPLHF,TGTGCCAGCAGTGTGACAGGGTTAGGTAATTCACCCCTCCACTTT
TRBV6-5,.,TRBD1,TRBJ1-2,CASSYTDRGRPYGYTF,TGTGCCAGCAGTTACACAGACAGGGGGCGACCCTATGGCTACACCTTC
TRBV5-1,few,TRBD2,TRBJ2-7,CASSLSGGDTYEQYF,TGCGCCAGCAGCCTTAGCGGGGGGGACACCTACGAGCAGTACTTC
TRBV28,.,.,TRBJ2-3,CASSGRAGAMGDTQYF,TGTGCCAGCAGTGGCCGTGCGGGCGCAATGGGCGATACGCAGTATTTT
TRBV5-8,.,TRBD2,TRBJ2-1,CATTTRLRTSGGDEEQFF,TGTGCCACCACGACCCGGTTAAGGACTAGCGGGGGGGACGAGGAGCAGTTCTTC
TRBV4-3,.,.,TRBJ2-3,CASSQGSSADTQYF,TGCGCCAGCAGCCAGGGATCTAGCGCAGATACGCAGTATTTT
TRBV7-8,.,.,TRBJ2-2,CASSLVADTGELFF,TGTGCCAGCAGCTTAGTAGCAGACACCGGGGAGCTGTTTTTT
TRBV6-4,.,TRBD1,TRBJ1-2,CASSQDRGSYGYTF,TGTGCCAGCAGCCAAGACAGGGGGAGCTATGGCTACACCTTC
TRBV7-9,.,.,TRBJ1-3,CASSPPGRNSGNTIYF,TGTGCCAGCAGCCCCCCGGGACGTAACTCTGGAAACACCATATATTTT
TRBV6-6,.,TRBD1,TRBJ1-2,CASGGVRDRANYGYTF,TGTGCCAGCGGGGGTGTCCGGGACAGGGCGAATTATGGCTACACCTTC
TRBV19,.,.,TRBJ2-6,CASSIDHSGANVLTF,TGTGCCAGTAGTATCGACCACTCTGGGGCCAACGTCCTGACTTTC
TRBV30,.,.,TRBJ2-3,CAWSVSSTDTQYF,TGTGCCTGGAGTGTCTCTAGCACAGATACGCAGTATTTT
TRBV6-4,.,TRBD2,TRBJ2-2,CASRTLAGGTNTGELFF,TGTGCCAGCAGAACTCTAGCGGGGGGCACGAACACCGGGGAGCTGTTTTTT
TRBV11-2,.,.,TRBJ2-5,CASSLDPLQGWEGSETQYF,TGTGCCAGCAGCTTAGATCCCCTACAAGGGTGGGAAGGTTCAGAGACCCAGTACTTC
TRBV5-4,.,.,TRBJ1-5,CASSRGGGQPQHF,TGTGCCAGCAGCCGAGGGGGTGGTCAGCCCCAGCATTTT
TRBV29-1,.,.,TRBJ2-3,CSGGPGSTDTQYF,TGCAGCGGGGGCCCCGGGAGCACAGATACGCAGTATTTT
TRBV15,.,.,TRBJ2-2,CATSREVSGAPGGELFF,TGTGCCACCAGCAGAGAGGTTTCGGGGGCGCCGGGCGGGGAGCTGTTTTTT
TRBV6-2/TRBV6-3,.,TRBD1,TRBJ2-5,CASSHDYRGQETQYF,TGTGCCAGCAGCCACGACTACAGGGGTCAGGAGACCCAGTACTTC
TRBV28,.,.,TRBJ1-5,CASSLPGGWGSQHF,TGTGCCAGCAGTTTGCCCGGGGGGTGGGGGTCCCAGCATTTT
TRBV5-1,.,.,TRBJ2-5,CASSLGWVYQETQYF,TGCGCCAGCAGCTTGGGGTGGGTGTACCAAGAGACCCAGTACTTC
TRBV25-1,.,.,TRBJ2-7,CASSEAIGYEQYF,TGTGCCAGCAGTGAAGCAATCGGCTACGAGCAGTACTTC
TRBV6-5,.,TRBD1,TRBJ1-5,CASSLDRVDQPQHF,TGTGCCAGCAGTTTAGACAGGGTAGATCAGCCCCAGCATTTT
TRBV19,few,.,TRBJ1-6,CASHSGANGSPLHF,TGTGCCAGTCATTCCGGGGCTAATGGTTCACCCCTCCACTTT
TRBV10-3,once,TRBD1,TRBJ1-1,CAISDRQGANTEAFF,TGTGCCATCAGTGACCGACAGGGAGCGAACACTGAAGCTTTCTTT
TRBV21-1,few,.,TRBJ1-1,CASSKGDRHNTEAFF,TGTGCCAGCAGCAAAGGGGACAGGCACAACACTGAAGCTTTCTTT
TRBV6-2/TRBV6-3,.,TRBD1,TRBJ1-2,CASSQPDRGKYYGYTF,TGTGCCAGCAGTCAACCGGACAGGGGGAAATACTATGGCTACACCTTC
TRBV9,few,.,TRBJ2-1,CASSAHDEQFF,TGTGCCAGCAGCGCTCACGATGAGCAGTTCTTC
TRBV28,.,.,TRBJ2-5,CASSTRGTQYF,TGTGCCAGCAGTACACGGGGGACCCAGTACTTC
TRBV10-3,once,.,TRBJ1-2,CAISESRDWGYGYTF,TGTGCCATCAGTGAGTCGCGGGATTGGGGCTATGGCTACACCTTC